The TCR beta chain described here comes from a study of T cell clonality in common variable immunodeficiency (dated by TCRdb to between 2014 and 2016). The table lists this clone with many counts. Its antigen is unknown. The read falls 3 residues short of the CDR3 end, and the missing part is taken from the germline J gene. Most CVID patients and most healthy controls were of Caucasian heritage. Heparinized peripheral whole blood samples of roughly 5 to 8.5 ml were collected from each donor. TCRbeta CDR3 repertoires were sequenced from genomic DNA of adults with common variable immune deficiency (CVID) and healthy adult controls. There were 22 healthy adult volunteers in the control group (around twelve female and some ten male), ranging in age from about 23 to 66 years, with a mean age of roughly 35. Diluted blood was density-centrifuged over Hypaque 1077 or Ficoll-Paque to isolate peripheral blood mononuclear cells. Unsorted mononuclear cells served as the source of genomic DNA, which was extracted either by Qiagen column purification or by a centrifugation-based method.

The CDR1 and CDR2 encoded by the germline V gene (reference sequence) are LNHDA and SQIVND. Trimming removed 2 bases from V and 6 bases from J, leaving 8 bases between the germline ends. The CDR3 runs 13 amino acids, cysteine and phenylalanine included. The DNA shown is the part of the CDR3 that was read: 30 bases, in frame from base 1. For sequencing input, CVID and control samples contributed equivalent amounts of genomic DNA. For every sample, a 60 bp segment covering the rearranged TCRbeta CDR3 region was amplified and then sequenced. The immunoSEQ assay, a bias-corrected multiplex PCR combined with high-throughput sequencing, was used for TCRbeta amplification. The original pipeline was this. Every unique nucleotide sequence was considered a clone and was annotated with V, D and J genes, copy number and frequency. Sequences were labeled productive if in frame, and non-productive if out of frame or containing stop codons. Clonality was calculated from Shannon's entropy as previously described. The predicted amino acid sequences of productive clones were used to derive mean CDR3 Kyte-Doolittle hydropathy. Hierarchical clustering of scaled V gene usage was performed with the R hclust function using Manhattan distance and complete linkage. Sharing of clones by CDR3 amino acid sequence was evaluated through resampling of 12 repertoires per group over 100 rounds. The repertoires were screened for approximately 72 published EBV-specific TCRbeta sequences and approximately 230 published CMV-specific TCRbeta sequences. After a couple of CVID samples that produced fewer than 10,000 sequences were dropped from the analysis, 42 CVID repertoires remained. TCRdb's version of the immuneACCESS table is confined to in-frame rearrangements and falls short of the full clone set. An unresolved V gene accounts for under half of the shortfall where checked; the remainder is of unknown origin. V, J and clone size were drawn from that table, and D and trimming were deduced from the DNA. Across this sample, under 40,000 clones were tabulated and none appeared just once. Approximately 3% of the sample comes from the top ten.

Points the paper makes about the study in general: Patient heterogeneity within the CVID cohort put limits on correlating repertoire features with clinical complications. CVID TCRbeta sequences were reported to have fewer deletions and N-nucleotide insertions and to lack highly modified clones with 13 or more V deletions. Even though DNA input was the same, control samples had an average of around 78,000 unique sequences each, compared with about 32,000 in CVID samples. TCRbeta clonality was higher in CVID subjects than in healthy controls (t-test p = 0.018), and the increase was most characteristic of about a third of subjects. According to the authors, figuring out what caused the increased clonality in CVID would require sequencing the repertoires of T cell subpopulations. Healthy controls shared more TCRbeta clones with each other than CVID subjects shared among themselves (p < 0.0001).

This TCR derives from a person between 18 and 70 years old in good health. The chain uses TRBV19 and TRBJ1-5; the D region possibly corresponds to TRBD1 (5 bases align). The specimen sequenced was peripheral blood mononuclear cells. The part of the CDR3 DNA that was read is TGTGCCAGTAGTATACAGGGAGGTCAGCCC. This translates into CASSIQGGQP. In full, the CDR3 reads CASSIQGGQPQHF.